This TCR beta chain was retrieved from a study of PD-L1 blockade in urothelial cancer (TCRdb year 2017). General notes on the study: Therapy was started at some point between 2014 and 2016 for all patients, and atezolizumab 1,200 mg was administered intravenously every 3 weeks. Twenty-five of 29 patients were males with bladder-origin urothelial cancer, and 18 of 29 reported a prior smoking history. Patients had an ECOG performance status of 0 or 1 and had received between 0 and 3 prior chemotherapy regimens. Blood samples were analyzed at two time points: 3 weeks after treatment start (second dose) and 6 weeks after treatment start. Blood samples gave a median of around 130,000 T cells and roughly 83,000 unique TCRs, with a median clonality of 0.080. Somatic, immune and clinical correlates of response to PD-L1 blockade with atezolizumab in urothelial cancer were the focus of an exploratory multi-omic analysis. TCR sequencing covered pretreatment tumor samples and matched, serially collected peripheral blood taken before and after atezolizumab treatment. Durable clinical benefit was defined as progression-free survival longer than 6 months, and TCR features were also tested against progression-free and overall survival. Whole exome sequencing and RNA sequencing of pretreatment tumors were performed alongside TCR sequencing in the same patients. Durable clinical benefit was achieved by nine patients but not by the remaining 20. Pretreatment blood TCR-seq was available for fewer than 30 patients, at least one posttreatment blood collection was obtained for roughly 25 patients, and tumor TCR-seq was available for roughly 25 patients.

Synthetic TCR analog templates were spiked into each PCR to estimate absolute template abundance from read counts. Using the immunoSEQ assay, TCRbeta CDR3 regions were amplified from genomic DNA with bias-controlled V and J gene primers. Rearranged TCRbeta segments were sequenced at approximately 20X coverage. Processing in the source paper ran as follows. Clustering was used to correct sequencing errors, and CDR3s were annotated against IMGT to assign V, D and J genes. Downstream analyses used only productive TCRbeta rearrangements and left out out-of-frame or stop-codon sequences. Clonality was calculated as one minus the Shannon entropy normalized by the log of the number of unique productive sequences. Clones differing between time points or between blood and tumor were identified by Fisher's exact test with Benjamini-Hochberg correction at adjusted p below 0.01. TCRdb retrieved this table from immuneACCESS and kept in-frame rearrangements only. Not all clones are present; in checked studies, unresolved V genes account for under half, and no reason is known for the remainder. The DNA was the basis for D and trimming; V, J and clone size are from that table. The sample table lists roughly 120,000 clones, approximately 90% of them with a count of one. The biggest ten clones account for approximately 3.5% of the sample.

Broad study findings and their caveats: Among patients with durable benefit, tumor-associated TCR clones showed greater expansion in peripheral blood 3 weeks after treatment started (n ≈ 21, p = 0.022). Because the sample size was small (n of about 27) and many of the analyses were exploratory, the results are meant to be hypothesis-generating. Improved progression-free and overall survival was associated with having pretreatment peripheral blood TCR clonality below the median.

A word on this clone: No antigen is known for it. No clone much larger than this one lies a single base away; base qualities are absent.

Interpreted using the paper, the time point label stands for: peripheral blood 6 weeks after treatment start. The cohort comprised roughly 30 patients with locally advanced or metastatic urothelial carcinoma treated at Memorial Sloan Kettering on a trial protocol. Peripheral blood mononuclear cells were collected pretreatment and during treatment, at between 1 and 8 total time points per patient. The Qiagen DNeasy Blood extraction kit was used to purify genomic DNA from total PBMCs and tumor samples. PBMCs were collected pretreatment and during treatment, and were isolated and stored as previously described. Between the V and J ends, shortened by 3 bases and 0 bases respectively, the junction contains 15 bases. The CDR3 runs 16 amino acids, cysteine and phenylalanine included. Kept here is only the CDR3 DNA, which spans 48 bases and is read in frame from base 1. From a lookup of the germline V gene, CDR1 and CDR2 are SGHRS and YFSETQ.

The source of this sequence is a man between 60 and 75 years old with urothelial cancer. Rearrangement joined TRBV5-1 to TRBJ2-5; the D segment could be TRBD2, given 6 matching bases. The specimen comprised PBMCs, sampled around atezolizumab (anti-PD-L1) treatment. The CDR3 is CASSSRGTQYQETQYF. The sequence in DNA is TGCGCCAGCAGCTCCCGGGGGACCCAGTACCAAGAGACCCAGTACTTC. Outside the CDR3, residues come from the reference TRBV5-1 and TRBJ2-5 proteins, so the full variable domain is: KAGVTQTPRYLIKTRGQQVTLSCSPISGHRSVSWYQQTPGQGLQFLFEYFSETQRNKGNFPGRFSGRQFSNSRSEMNVSTLELGDSALYLCASSSRGTQYQETQYFGPGTRLLVL.